What follows describes a single T cell receptor beta chain. Sequencing was at deep level. Libraries were prepared by immunoSEQ multiplex PCR; TCRdb keeps only in-frame clonotypes and omits some of them. The table records about half a million clones, 81% of them present only once. The data stem from a study of shared clonotypes between healthy human individuals. The V end was cut by 6 bases, the J end by 7 bases, with 23 bases between. This CDR3 is built from 16 residues. The germline V gene encodes CDR1 MNHEY and CDR2 SMNVEV (reference sequence). The V call is TRBV27, the J call TRBJ2-3; D is perhaps TRBD2 (6 bases). This sequence was found in a woman in her thirties or forties in good health. Some clones in this sample may be carry-over from other donors' samples. Sequenced sample: PBMCs. CDR3 sequence reads: CASSPGVAEVAYTQYF. The CDR3 nucleotides read TGTGCCAGCAGCCCGGGGGTAGCGGAGGTCGCATATACGCAGTATTTT.